This TCR beta chain was profiled in a study of control samples from healthy donors and cancer patients. Germline loops: CDR1 SGHRS, CDR2 YFSETQ. Deletions cut 0 bases from V and 9 bases from J, with 10 bases between. This CDR3 region has 13 residues. Clones were sequenced by immunoSEQ multiplex PCR, and TCRdb holds only the in-frame ones, with some missing. The sample has about 140,000 clones; about 90% are singletons. This receptor was obtained from a man younger than 35 in good health. Sequenced sample: blood. This chain links TRBV5-1 with TRBJ1-5; no clear D. The CDR3 loop is CASSLDPGSPQHF. The DNA for the CDR3 is TGCGCCAGCAGCTTGGATCCGGGTTCGCCCCAGCATTTT.